One TCR beta chain is described in this entry. Antigen unknown. This sample was included in a study of cytomegalovirus exposure and HLA in healthy donors. Use of 60 Vbeta and 13 Jbeta primers characterized the PCR. Generated by immunoSEQ multiplex PCR, the TCRdb table keeps only in-frame clones and is missing some. The table includes some 130,000 clones, just under 85% detected once. Notes on the study in general: For most TCR sequences rarity was the rule, although some public TCRs occurred in many donors. According to an earlier analysis, most TCR beta V segments yielded productive rearrangements about 87% or about 30% of the time. Other equally common chains were less clonally expanded than HLA-associated TCR beta chains, a later analysis showed.

With 6 bases clipped from V and 1 base from J, the junction kept 2 bases outside the gene matches. CDR1 is SQVTM, CDR2 ANQGSEA, per germline. The CDR3 runs 12 residues. The material sequenced was PBMCs. The TCR originated in a boy between 2 and 10 years old in good health and CMV-seronegative. The V and J genes are TRBV29-1 and TRBJ1-1, with 7 bases aligning to TRBD1. The CDR3 DNA reads as TGCAGCGTACGGACAGGGAACACTGAAGCTTTCTTT. Translated: CSVRTGNTEAFF.